What follows describes a single T cell receptor (beta chain). In the original workflow: Researchers report that nucleated cell counts were estimated from reference gene primer amplification. Profiling relied on immunoSEQ multiplex PCR, and the TCRdb table lists in-frame clones only, not all of them. For V, J and clone size, that table is used; D and trimming come from the DNA. The sample holds 30,000 to 40,000 clones, roughly 90% seen once. The data are from a study of blood T cell repertoires in COVID-19. Whole-study context: Samples came from the United States, Italy and Spain, spanning acute and convalescent COVID-19. T cells, B-cell-depleted T cells, or PBMCs supplied cDNA or gDNA.

This TCR was recovered from a human donor in a cohort sampled during active COVID-19. The specimen was peripheral blood.

CDR3 protein: CASTLGGSADTQYF. The CDR3 region has the DNA TGTGCCAGCACCCTGGGGGGGAGCGCAGATACGCAGTATTTT. V is TRBV11-2 and J is TRBJ2-3; 7 positions match TRBD2. The CDR3 is made up of 14 amino acids. V lost 7 bases to trimming and J lost 4 bases; unmatched junction nucleotides: 8. Germline assignment: CDR1 SGHAT and CDR2 FQNNGV. The variable domain in full, with the rest retrieved from reference TRBV11-2 and TRBJ2-3, is EAGVAQSPRYKIIEKRQSVAFWCNPISGHATLYWYQQILGQGPKLLIQFQNNGVVDDSQLPKDRFSAERLKGVDSTLKIQPAKLEDSAVYLCASTLGGSADTQYFGPGTRLTVL.